This TCR beta chain was captured by sequencing in a study of cytomegalovirus exposure and HLA in healthy donors. Study-wide results and caveats: What a later analysis reportedly showed was that an Asian-associated ancestry cluster had fewer N-insertions than the roughly 700-donor mean. Only CMV serostatus was available as immune exposure information. Per a prior analysis, the majority of TCR beta V segments were productive roughly 87% or roughly 30% of the time.

PCR used 60 Vbeta primers and 13 Jbeta primers. Clones were read by immunoSEQ multiplex PCR, and TCRdb kept only the in-frame ones, dropping some. Of 55,000 to 75,000 clones listed, 75% were seen once; the top ten hold about 8%. Comments on this clone: Antigen unknown.

CDR1 and CDR2 from the germline V gene are DFQATT and SNEGSKA (reference sequence). This CDR3 has 11 amino acids. V was pared by 2 bases and J by 7 bases, with 6 bases between. The chain recombines TRBV20-1 with TRBJ2-1; D gene ambiguous. The sequenced sample consisted of PBMCs. The sequence derives from a woman aged 25-40 years in good health and CMV-seropositive. The CDR3 reads CSARMRNEQFF. CDR3 DNA: TGCAGTGCTAGAATGAGGAATGAGCAGTTCTTC.